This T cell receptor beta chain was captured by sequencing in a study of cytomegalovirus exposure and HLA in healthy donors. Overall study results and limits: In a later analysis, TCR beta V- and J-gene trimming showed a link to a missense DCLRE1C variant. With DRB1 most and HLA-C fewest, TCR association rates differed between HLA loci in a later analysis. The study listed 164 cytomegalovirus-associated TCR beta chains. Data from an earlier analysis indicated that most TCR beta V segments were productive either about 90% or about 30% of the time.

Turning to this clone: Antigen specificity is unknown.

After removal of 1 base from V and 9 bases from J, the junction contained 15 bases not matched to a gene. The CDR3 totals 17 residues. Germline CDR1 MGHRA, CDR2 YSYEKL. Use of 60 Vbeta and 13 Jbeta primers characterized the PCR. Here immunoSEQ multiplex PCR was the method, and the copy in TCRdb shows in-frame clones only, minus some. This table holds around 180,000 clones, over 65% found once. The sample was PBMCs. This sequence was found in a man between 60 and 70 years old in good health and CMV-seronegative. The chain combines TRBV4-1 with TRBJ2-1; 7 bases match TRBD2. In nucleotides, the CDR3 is TGCGCCAGCAGCCAAGCATCACTGGGACTATTTAGGGGTGAGCAGTTCTTC. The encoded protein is CASSQASLGLFRGEQFF.